This T cell receptor (beta chain) was retrieved from a study of blood T cell repertoires in COVID-19 (dated by TCRdb to 2018 to 2021). About the study as a whole: Collaborator samples came from the United States, Italy and Spain and covered acute and convalescent phases of COVID-19. The prospective study material was composed of cDNA or gDNA derived from T cells, B-cell-depleted T cells, or PBMCs. Deeply sampled blood TCRbeta repertoires from subjects exposed to, actively infected with, or recovered from COVID-19 were included in the dataset. The repertoires were made available in a free public database intended to serve as a resource for research on the immune response to SARS-CoV-2. The samples were drawn from two sources: the first 160 participants of the ongoing ImmuneRACE study, and about 1,300 subjects contributed by 6 global collaborators. Sample metadata almost always included a de-identified subject ID, COVID-19 status, age in years and sex. Where available, HLA class I and class II types were taken from metadata supplied by the sample provider and were not determined by assay-based typing.

TCRbeta CDR3 regions were amplified from genomic DNA by means of the immunoSEQ Assay, a bias-controlled multiplex PCR. Per the source publication's procedure: The number of nucleated cells in each sample was estimated from the amplification of reference gene primers within the assay. To quantify the absolute abundance of each unique TCRbeta CDR3 rearrangement, sequence reads were collapsed and filtered. For each sample, productive Simpson clonality was calculated by taking the square root of Simpson's diversity index across productive rearrangements. As stored in TCRdb, this immuneACCESS dataset retains in-frame rearrangements with V and J assigned. A fraction of the clones does not appear; measured against another copy, unresolved V genes explain less than half of the discrepancy, and the remainder lacks a known reason. V and J calls and clone size are as listed in that table; D and trimming were resolved from the DNA. In this sample the table shows about 400,000 clones, approximately 91% of which occur a single time. Of the sample, roughly 2% is held by the ten largest clones.

V is trimmed back by 1 base and J by 5 bases, and the junction contains 11 bases that no gene match accounts for. From its cysteine to its phenylalanine, the CDR3 spans 17 amino acids. Only the CDR3 DNA is retained, 51 bases long and in frame from the first base. CDR1 and CDR2, per the germline V gene (reference sequence), are LGHDT and YNNKEL. Points the paper makes about the study in general: Clinical and demographic metadata were provided uncurated, with the amount varying by source and participant.

In the prospective study, participants were 18 to 89 years old, resided in about two dozen geographic areas of the United States, and were enrolled through a virtual design. To assign participants to cohorts, the prospective study relied on clinical history that participants themselves reported in a screening survey and a study questionnaire. In the prospective study, mobile phlebotomists collected whole blood, serum and a nasopharyngeal or oropharyngeal swab from each participant. Participants in the prospective study had the option to provide additional blood draws and questionnaires over a roughly two-month period. Before DNA extraction, prospective study blood samples were shipped either frozen or at room temperature. Of note for this clone: Its cognate antigen has yet to be identified. No per-base quality is available; no much larger clone lies one base away.

The sample consisted of PBMCs or T cells enriched from blood (not recorded which). Recombination joined TRBV3-1 (or the pseudogene TRBV3-2) with TRBJ2-5; the junction holds 9 bases that match TRBD1. This sequence originates from a woman in her 40s with acute COVID-19. The DNA sequence reads TGTGCCAGCAGCCAAGCAGCCGGGACAGGGATTCACGAGACCCAGTACTTC. This yields the protein CASSQAAGTGIHETQYF.